This TCR beta chain was found in a study of cytomegalovirus exposure and HLA in healthy donors. Study-wide findings and caveats: Cytomegalovirus-associated TCR beta chains were listed, numbering around 150.

The CDR3 loop spans 17 amino acids. CDR1 is ENHRY, CDR2 SYGVKD, per germline. Trimming removed 2 bases from V and 1 base from J; junction bases left unmatched: 3. PCR primers comprised 60 Vbeta and 13 Jbeta primers. Assay used: immunoSEQ multiplex PCR; TCRdb lists only in-frame clones, some missing. In the table there are about 160,000 clones, about four fifths of which are singletons. Remarks on this clone: Its target is unknown.

Sequencing used PBMCs. The rearrangement links TRBV10-3 to TRBJ2-3; 13 bases align to TRBD2. This receptor was taken from a male donor in good health and CMV-seronegative. The CDR3 DNA follows: TGTGCCATCAGTGAGCGGACTAGCGGGAGTGGCACAGATACGCAGTATTTT. Its translation: CAISERTSGSGTDTQYF.